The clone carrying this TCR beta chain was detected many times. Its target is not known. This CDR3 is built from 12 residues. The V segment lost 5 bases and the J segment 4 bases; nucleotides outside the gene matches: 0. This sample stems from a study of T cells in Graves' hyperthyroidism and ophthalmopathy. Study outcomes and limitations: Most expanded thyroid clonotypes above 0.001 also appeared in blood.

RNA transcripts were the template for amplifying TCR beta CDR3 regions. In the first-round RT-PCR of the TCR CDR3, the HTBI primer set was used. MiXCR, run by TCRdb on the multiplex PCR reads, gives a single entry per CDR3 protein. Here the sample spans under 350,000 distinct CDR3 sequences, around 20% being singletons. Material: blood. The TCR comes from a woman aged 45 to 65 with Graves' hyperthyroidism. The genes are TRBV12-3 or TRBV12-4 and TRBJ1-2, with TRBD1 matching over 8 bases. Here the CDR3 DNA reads TGTGCCAGCAGTGGACAGGGCTATGGCTACACCTTC. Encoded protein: CASSGQGYGYTF.